This record covers a single T cell receptor (beta chain). The specificity of this receptor is unknown. The record has no base qualities; no much larger clone is one base away. The data were taken from a study of T-cell memory formation after mild COVID-19 (dated by TCRdb to about 2021). Regarding the research as a whole: TCR sequence clusters from the two donors were found to be largely donor specific. In a couple of donors, T-cell clones that expanded and contracted after mild COVID-19 were followed by sequencing TCRalpha and TCRbeta repertoires longitudinally. The cohort comprised two young, previously healthy adult volunteers, one female and one male.

Study-wide findings and limitations: From day 15 to 85, contracting clones showed balanced CD4/CD8 phenotypes, whereas a second wave of clones that expanded from day 15 to 37 leaned towards CD4+. SARS-CoV-2 specificity was not confirmed for the second-wave clones peaking on day 37. The study covered only a couple of mild cases, and larger cohorts including severe cases with pre-infection samples were considered necessary. Some responding clones were found in pre-infection memory, which suggests that pre-existing cross-reactive memory T cells took part in the SARS-CoV-2 response. Contracting CD4+ clones turned up mainly in the CM and EM memory subsets, whereas EMRA was where CD8+ clones were enriched.

PBMCs were isolated by Ficoll-Paque density gradient centrifugation. From the cysteine up to the phenylalanine, the CDR3 has a length of 14 residues. Solely the CDR3 DNA is kept, with 42 bases framed from the first base. Trimming takes 5 bases from V and 3 bases from J, and the germline ends sit 14 bases apart. The instrument given in TCRdb is Illumina NovaSeq 6000. Using 5'RACE with constant-segment primers, TCRalpha and TCRbeta cDNA libraries were constructed, with sample barcodes and unique molecular identifiers added in the process. Trizol reagent was used to extract RNA from every sample. Amplification of the libraries took two PCR steps, and the second step added a second sample barcode plus Illumina TruSeq adapters. Sequencing of libraries was performed on an Illumina NovaSeq with 2 x 150 bp paired-end reads. In the authors' own workflow: The reads were demultiplexed and collapsed into UMI-guided consensus sequences using migec v1.2.7. Using mixcr v2.1.11, UMI consensuses were aligned to TRA and TRB V and J templates and then assembled into clonotypes. A clonotype was counted as expanded or contracted only when both edgeR and NoisET called the clonotype significant, with the noise models trained on biological replicates. For edgeR calls, the cutoffs were a false discovery rate-adjusted p below 0.01 and a log2 fold-change threshold of 1. PCA with hierarchical clustering of max-normalized trajectories of the 1000 most abundant clonotypes was used as exploratory dynamics analysis. The CD4 or CD8 phenotype of responding clones was assigned using the separately sequenced CD4+ and CD8+ repertoires. TCRdb applied fastp at Q25 and MiXCR to the public reads, then kept only in-frame beta chains. Duplicate CDR3 protein sequences are folded into a single record with the most common DNA and genes. Here the V and J calls rest on TCRdb's processing, not on the authors' analysis. The table for this sample lists 35,000 to 45,000 distinct CDR3 sequences; around 6.1% of them were counted only once. 0.6% to 1% of the sample is held by the ten biggest clonotypes.

The clonotype comes from an adult who had mild COVID-19 (a few samples of this study predate the infection). The sample titles of this study are shuffled in the database, so cell type and time point are left out. The chain is assembled from TRBV12-3 or TRBV12-4 and TRBJ2-7; a tentative D call is TRBD2 (6 bases match). Sequenced material: PBMCs or a T cell subset sorted from them (not recorded which). The nucleotides read TGTGCCAGCAGTCAGCGGGCGTTAAACTACGAGCAGTACTTC. It codes for CASSQRALNYEQYF.